The rows below give T cell receptor beta chains drawn from one sample of a study of technical replicates of blood from a handful of donors. Produced via immunoSEQ multiplex PCR; TCRdb's table is partial and in-frame only. The profile shows tens of thousands of clones, around 95% of them singletons. Sequenced sample: T cells isolated from PBMCs. These receptors all come from a human donor in good health. The CDR3 runs from the conserved cysteine through the conserved F or W. Each record gives: clone size, D gene, J gene, CDR3 length, V gene, CDR3 protein, CDR3 DNA. D genes are given only for firm matches. Expanded clones get a size class; other rows say once, few or many, or leave the size out.

size: -; D: -; J: TRBJ2-7; length: 13; V: TRBV27; CDR3: CASSQTGVYEQYF; DNA: TGTGCCAGCAGTCAGACAGGTGTATACGAGCAGTACTTC
size: -; D: TRBD2; J: TRBJ2-2; length: 15; V: TRBV6-4; CDR3: CASSETSGDTGELFF; DNA: TGTGCCAGCAGCGAGACTAGCGGAGACACCGGGGAGCTGTTTTTT
size: -; D: -; J: TRBJ2-1; length: 12; V: TRBV6-5; CDR3: CASSSPGLEQFF; DNA: TGTGCCAGCAGTTCCCCGGGACTCGAGCAGTTCTTC
size: -; D: TRBD1; J: TRBJ1-1; length: 14; V: TRBV6-1; CDR3: CASSGPDRHTEAFF; DNA: TGTGCCAGCAGTGGACCGGACAGGCACACTGAAGCTTTCTTT
size: few; D: TRBD1; J: TRBJ2-2; length: 15; V: TRBV6-4; CDR3: CASSEQGQNTGELFF; DNA: TGTGCCAGCAGTGAACAGGGGCAAAACACCGGGGAGCTGTTTTTT
size: -; D: -; J: TRBJ1-3; length: 19; V: TRBV9; CDR3: CASSVGIFQGGRAGNTIYF; DNA: TGTGCCAGCAGCGTAGGGATTTTTCAGGGCGGAAGGGCTGGAAACACCATATATTTT
size: -; D: TRBD1; J: TRBJ2-3; length: 15; V: TRBV28; CDR3: CASSFTGGRTDTQYF; DNA: TGTGCCAGCAGTTTCACAGGGGGCAGGACAGATACGCAGTATTTT
size: -; D: TRBD2; J: TRBJ2-7; length: 14; V: TRBV28; CDR3: CASRPGLYLYEQYF; DNA: TGTGCCAGCAGGCCGGGACTATACTTATACGAGCAGTACTTC
size: -; D: TRBD1; J: TRBJ2-3; length: 15; V: TRBV6-5; CDR3: CASRTNRGLTDTQYF; DNA: TGTGCCAGCAGAACGAACAGGGGGCTAACAGATACGCAGTATTTT
size: once; D: -; J: TRBJ2-7; length: 13; V: TRBV11-2; CDR3: CASRSGGVYEQYF; DNA: TGTGCCAGCCGCTCGGGCGGGGTCTACGAGCAGTACTTC
size: -; D: TRBD1; J: TRBJ1-4; length: 14; V: TRBV7-9; CDR3: CASSLDRGGEKLFF; DNA: TGTGCCAGCAGCTTAGACAGGGGAGGAGAAAAACTGTTTTTT
size: -; D: TRBD2; J: TRBJ2-2; length: 15; V: TRBV7-3; CDR3: CASSLTRLASGELFF; DNA: TGTGCCAGCAGCTTAACTAGACTAGCCTCCGGGGAGCTGTTTTTT
size: -; D: -; J: TRBJ2-1; length: 14; V: TRBV27; CDR3: CASSFQQGYNEQFF; DNA: TGTGCCAGCAGTTTCCAACAGGGCTACAATGAGCAGTTCTTC
size: -; D: -; J: TRBJ1-1; length: 13; V: TRBV30; CDR3: CAWSVQARTEAFF; DNA: TGTGCCTGGAGTGTTCAGGCGCGCACTGAAGCTTTCTTT
size: -; D: -; J: TRBJ1-5; length: 18; V: TRBV27; CDR3: CASSLSYYLVERSQPQHF; DNA: TGTGCCAGCAGTTTATCCTACTATCTGGTTGAGAGGAGTCAGCCCCAGCATTTT
size: -; D: TRBD2; J: TRBJ2-3; length: 15; V: TRBV5-1; CDR3: CASGTSGTGSDTQYF; DNA: TGCGCCAGCGGGACTAGCGGGACTGGGTCAGATACGCAGTATTTT
size: -; D: TRBD1; J: TRBJ1-5; length: 14; V: TRBV6-5; CDR3: CASSSDRAYQPQHF; DNA: TGTGCCAGCAGTTCGGACAGGGCCTATCAGCCCCAGCATTTT
size: -; D: -; J: TRBJ2-7; length: 14; V: TRBV10-3; CDR3: CAISESTLAYEQYF; DNA: TGTGCCATCAGTGAGTCGACTCTAGCCTACGAGCAGTACTTC
size: -; D: TRBD2; J: TRBJ2-3; length: 17; V: TRBV6-1; CDR3: CASSEEAGGLYQDTQYF; DNA: TGTGCCAGCAGTGAGGAAGCGGGAGGGCTCTATCAAGATACGCAGTATTTT
size: -; D: -; J: TRBJ1-2; length: 16; V: TRBV6-5; CDR3: CASSYSRDTSNYGYTF; DNA: TGTGCCAGCAGTTACTCCCGGGACACTTCTAACTATGGCTACACCTTC
size: -; D: TRBD1; J: TRBJ2-5; length: 16; V: TRBV19; CDR3: CASSMKGTDLQETQYF; DNA: TGTGCCAGTAGTATGAAGGGGACAGACCTGCAAGAGACCCAGTACTTC
size: -; D: TRBD2; J: TRBJ2-1; length: 15; V: TRBV6-1; CDR3: CANVDQRGPYNEQFF; DNA: TGTGCCAACGTGGACCAGCGGGGACCCTACAATGAGCAGTTCTTC
size: once; D: -; J: TRBJ2-1; length: 15; V: TRBV6-1; CDR3: CASIGGWEDYNEQFF; DNA: TGTGCCAGCATCGGAGGGTGGGAGGACTACAATGAGCAGTTCTTC